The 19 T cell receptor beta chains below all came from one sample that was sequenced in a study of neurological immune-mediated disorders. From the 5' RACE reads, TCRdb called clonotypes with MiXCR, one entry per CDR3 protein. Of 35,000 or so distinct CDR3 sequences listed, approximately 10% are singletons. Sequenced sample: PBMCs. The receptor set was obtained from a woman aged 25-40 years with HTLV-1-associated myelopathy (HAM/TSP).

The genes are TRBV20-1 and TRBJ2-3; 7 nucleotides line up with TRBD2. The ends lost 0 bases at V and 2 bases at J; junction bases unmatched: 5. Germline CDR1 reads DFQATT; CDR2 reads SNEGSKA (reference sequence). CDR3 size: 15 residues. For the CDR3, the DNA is TGCAGTGCTAGAGATTCGGGGGGACCCACAGATACGCAGTATTTT. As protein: CSARDSGGPTDTQYF.

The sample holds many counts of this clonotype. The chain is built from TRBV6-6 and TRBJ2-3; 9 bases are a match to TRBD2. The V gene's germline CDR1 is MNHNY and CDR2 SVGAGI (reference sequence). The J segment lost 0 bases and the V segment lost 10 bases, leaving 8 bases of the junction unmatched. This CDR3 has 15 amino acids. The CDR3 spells CATVSGGRSTDTQYF. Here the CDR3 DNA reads TGTGCCACCGTAAGCGGGGGGCGTAGCACAGATACGCAGTATTTT.

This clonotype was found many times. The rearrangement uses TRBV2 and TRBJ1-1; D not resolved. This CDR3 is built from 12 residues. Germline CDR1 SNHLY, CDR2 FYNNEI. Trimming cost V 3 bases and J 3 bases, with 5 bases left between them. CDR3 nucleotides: TGTGCCAGCAGTGATGGGTACACTGAAGCTTTCTTT. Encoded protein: CASSDGYTEAFF.

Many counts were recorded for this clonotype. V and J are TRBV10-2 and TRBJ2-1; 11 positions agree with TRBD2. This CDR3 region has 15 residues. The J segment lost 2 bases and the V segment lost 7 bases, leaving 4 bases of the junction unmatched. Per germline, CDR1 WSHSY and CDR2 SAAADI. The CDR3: CASTVSGGAYNEQFF. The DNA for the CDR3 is TGCGCCAGCACAGTTAGCGGGGGGGCCTACAATGAGCAGTTCTTC.

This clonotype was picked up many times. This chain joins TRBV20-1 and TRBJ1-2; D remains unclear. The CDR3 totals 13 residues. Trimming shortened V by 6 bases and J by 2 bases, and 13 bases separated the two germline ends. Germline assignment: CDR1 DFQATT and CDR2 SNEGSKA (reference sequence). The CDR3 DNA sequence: TGCAGTGCCATGAAATTGTCAAACTATGGCTACACCTTC. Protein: CSAMKLSNYGYTF.

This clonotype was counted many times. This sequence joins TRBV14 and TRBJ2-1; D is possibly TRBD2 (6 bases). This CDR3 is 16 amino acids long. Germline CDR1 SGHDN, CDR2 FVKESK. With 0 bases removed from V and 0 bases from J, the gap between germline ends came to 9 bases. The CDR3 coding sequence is TGTGCCAGCAGCCAAGATCCCGGGGGCTCCTACAATGAGCAGTTCTTC. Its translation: CASSQDPGGSYNEQFF.

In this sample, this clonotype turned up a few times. This CDR3 reads CASSIAPGGRYNEQFF. The CDR3 DNA is TGTGCCAGTAGTATCGCTCCAGGAGGGCGCTACAATGAGCAGTTCTTC. The J gene is TRBJ2-1, the V gene TRBV19; tentatively, D is TRBD2 (6 bases). The CDR3 covers 16 residues. Trimming took 3 bases from V and 3 from J, leaving 15 bases between them. CDR1 LNHDA and CDR2 SQIVND come from the germline V gene (reference sequence).

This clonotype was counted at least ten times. This CDR3 reads CASSQESSRGYTF. CDR3 DNA sequence: TGTGCCAGCAGCCAAGAATCGTCAAGGGGCTACACCTTC. The genes are TRBV3-1 and TRBJ1-2; no reliable D call. With 0 bases removed from V and 8 bases from J, the gap between germline ends came to 10 bases. This CDR3 contains 13 residues. Germline V gives CDR1 LGHDT, CDR2 YNNKEL (reference sequence). Supplemented by reference TRBV3-1 and TRBJ1-2, the full variable domain reads DTAVSQTPKYLVTQMGNDKSIKCEQNLGHDTMYWYKQDSKKFLKIMFSYNNKELIINETVPNRFSPKSPDKAHLNLHINSLELGDSAVYFCASSQESSRGYTFGSGTRLTVV.

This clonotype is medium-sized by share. The CDR3, as DNA: TGTGCCAGCAGCTCTGGACATATCAATCAGCCCCAGCATTTT. It yields the protein CASSSGHINQPQHF. The rearrangement uses TRBV5-6 and TRBJ1-5; D might be TRBD1 (5 bases). The CDR3 consists of 14 residues. The germline CDR1 and CDR2 sequences are SGHDT and YYEEEE. V was trimmed by 3 bases and J by 3 bases, leaving 10 bases between them. Supplemented by reference TRBV5-6 and TRBJ1-5, the full variable domain reads DAGVTQSPTHLIKTRGQQVTLRCSPKSGHDTVSWYQQALGQGPQFIFQYYEEEERQRGNFPDRFSGHQFPNYSSELNVNALLLGDSALYLCASSSGHINQPQHFGDGTRLSIL.

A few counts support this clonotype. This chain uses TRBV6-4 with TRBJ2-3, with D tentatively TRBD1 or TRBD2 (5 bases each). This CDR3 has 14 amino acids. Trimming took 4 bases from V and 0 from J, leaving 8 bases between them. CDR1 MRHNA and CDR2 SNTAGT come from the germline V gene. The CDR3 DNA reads TGTGCCAGCAGTGCGGGGCCAAGCACAGATACGCAGTATTTT. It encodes CASSAGPSTDTQYF.

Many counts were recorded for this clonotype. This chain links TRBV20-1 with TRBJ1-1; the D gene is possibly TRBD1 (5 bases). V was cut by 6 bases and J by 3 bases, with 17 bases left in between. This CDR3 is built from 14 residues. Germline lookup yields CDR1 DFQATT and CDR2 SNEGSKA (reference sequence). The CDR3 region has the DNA TGCAGTGCCGGGGACGTTCGCCTGTACACTGAAGCTTTCTTT. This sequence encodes CSAGDVRLYTEAFF.

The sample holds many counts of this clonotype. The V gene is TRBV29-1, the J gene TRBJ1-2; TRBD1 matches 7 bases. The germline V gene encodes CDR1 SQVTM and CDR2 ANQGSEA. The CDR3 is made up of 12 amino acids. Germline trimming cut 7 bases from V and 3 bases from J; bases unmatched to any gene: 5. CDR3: CSDQGVDYGYTF. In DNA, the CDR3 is TGCAGCGACCAGGGGGTAGACTATGGCTACACCTTC.

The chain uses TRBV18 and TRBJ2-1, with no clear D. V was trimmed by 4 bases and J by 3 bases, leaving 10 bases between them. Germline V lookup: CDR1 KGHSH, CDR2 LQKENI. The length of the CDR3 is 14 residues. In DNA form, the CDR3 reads TGTGCCAGCTCACTCCTACATAACTACAATGAGCAGTTCTTC. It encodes CASSLLHNYNEQFF.

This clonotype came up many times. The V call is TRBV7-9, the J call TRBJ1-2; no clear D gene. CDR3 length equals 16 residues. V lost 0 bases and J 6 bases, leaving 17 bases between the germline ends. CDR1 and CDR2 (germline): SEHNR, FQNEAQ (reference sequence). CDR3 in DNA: TGTGCCAGCAGCTTAGCTTCTCTATCCCTTTATGATGGCTACACCTTC. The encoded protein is CASSLASLSLYDGYTF.

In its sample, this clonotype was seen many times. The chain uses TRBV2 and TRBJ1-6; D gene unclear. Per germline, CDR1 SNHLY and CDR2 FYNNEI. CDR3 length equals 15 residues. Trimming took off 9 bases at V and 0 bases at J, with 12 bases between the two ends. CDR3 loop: CASKASSSYNSPLHF. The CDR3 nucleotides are TGTGCCAGTAAGGCAAGCAGCTCCTATAATTCACCCCTCCACTTT.

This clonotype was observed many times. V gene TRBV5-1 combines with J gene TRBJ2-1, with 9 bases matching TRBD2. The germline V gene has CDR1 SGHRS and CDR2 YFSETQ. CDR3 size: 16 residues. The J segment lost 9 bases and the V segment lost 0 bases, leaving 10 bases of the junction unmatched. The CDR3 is CASSLERAGGLGEQFF. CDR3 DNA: TGCGCCAGCAGCTTGGAACGGGCGGGGGGGCTCGGTGAGCAGTTCTTC.

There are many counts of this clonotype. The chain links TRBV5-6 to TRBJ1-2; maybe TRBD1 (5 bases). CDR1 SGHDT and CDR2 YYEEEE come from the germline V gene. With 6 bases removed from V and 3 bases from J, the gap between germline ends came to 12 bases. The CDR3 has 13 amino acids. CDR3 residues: CASMSDSYYGYTF. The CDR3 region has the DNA TGTGCCAGCATGAGTGACAGCTACTATGGCTACACCTTC.

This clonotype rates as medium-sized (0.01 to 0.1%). The CDR3, as DNA: TGTGCCAGCAGCCGCGAACAGGGGGCAGACACTGAAGCTTTCTTT. Its protein is CASSREQGADTEAFF. The V call is TRBV5-5, the J call TRBJ1-1; 9 bases are a match to TRBD1. V was pared by 4 bases and J by 3 bases, with 7 bases of the junction left unmatched. From germline, CDR1 is SGHKS and CDR2 YYEKEE (reference sequence). This CDR3 comprises 15 residues.

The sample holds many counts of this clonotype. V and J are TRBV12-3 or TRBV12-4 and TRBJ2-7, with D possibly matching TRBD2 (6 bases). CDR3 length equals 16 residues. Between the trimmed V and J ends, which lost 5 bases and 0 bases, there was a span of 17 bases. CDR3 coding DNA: TGTGCCAGCAGTACTGGGGGTATAGCGGCCTCCTACGAGCAGTACTTC. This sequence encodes CASSTGGIAASYEQYF.